A single sample is the source of the 5 T cell receptor beta chains below, sequenced in a study of T cell responses to AZD1222 COVID-19 vaccine. Profiled with immunoSEQ multiplex PCR; TCRdb holds only in-frame clones, not every one. Of around 250,000 clones listed, over 90% are singletons. The specimen was peripheral blood, collected on day 0 of AZD1222 vaccination. These TCRs come from an adult in good health.

This clone was observed once. The chain is built from TRBV3-1 (or the pseudogene TRBV3-2) and TRBJ1-3; perhaps TRBD1 as D (5 bases). The CDR3 runs 19 residues. Trimming stripped 3 bases from V and 4 bases from J, with 25 bases between. Germline-derived CDR1 and CDR2 are LGHDT and YNNKEL (reference sequence). The CDR3 protein is CASSHLMVGLAGIGNTIYF. The CDR3 DNA reads as TGTGCCAGCAGCCACCTTATGGTTGGTTTGGCAGGGATAGGAAACACCATATATTTT.

This chain joins TRBV7-2 and TRBJ2-1; D is unresolved. Deletions cut 1 base from V and 8 bases from J, with 15 bases between. CDR3 length: 15 residues. Germline V gene sequence: CDR1 SGHTA, CDR2 FQGNSA. DNA of the CDR3: TGTGCCAGCAGCTTAGTTCCCGGGTCTGTGTATGAGCAGTTCTTC. Translated: CASSLVPGSVYEQFF. Full variable domain (remainder filled in from reference TRBV7-2 and TRBJ2-1): GAGVSQSPSNKVTEKGKDVELRCDPISGHTALYWYRQSLGQGLEFLIYFQGNSAPDKSGLPSDRFSAERTGGSVSTLTIQRTQQEDSAVYLCASSLVPGSVYEQFFGPGTRLTVL.

This chain links TRBV2 with TRBJ2-7, with TRBD2 identical over 10 bases. The CDR3 is 14 amino acids. Germline V gene sequence: CDR1 SNHLY, CDR2 FYNNEI. The J segment lost 7 bases and the V segment lost 7 bases, leaving 10 bases of the junction unmatched. This CDR3 reads CASNPGLAGVEQYF. The CDR3 coding sequence is TGTGCCAGCAATCCGGGGCTAGCGGGAGTTGAGCAGTACTTC. Supplemented by reference TRBV2 and TRBJ2-7, the full variable domain reads EPEVTQTPSHQVTQMGQEVILRCVPISNHLYFYWYRQILGQKVEFLVSFYNNEISEKSEIFDDQFSVERPDGSNFTLKIRSTKLEDSAMYFCASNPGLAGVEQYFGPGTRLTVT.

This chain connects TRBV14 to TRBJ2-7, with 11 bases lining up with TRBD1. V was clipped by 4 bases and J by 6 bases; unmatched bases: 5. Germline V gives CDR1 SGHDN, CDR2 FVKESK. This CDR3 is 14 amino acids long. Here the CDR3 reads CASSPRTGGGEQYF. Written as DNA, the CDR3 is TGTGCCAGCAGCCCCAGGACAGGGGGCGGCGAGCAGTACTTC.

The genes are TRBV28 and TRBJ1-2, with unresolved D. The germline V gene encodes CDR1 MDHEN and CDR2 SYDVKM. This CDR3 region has 12 residues. In DNA form, the CDR3 reads TGTGCGAGCGGGAGAGGGAACTATGGCTACACCTTC. This gives the protein CASGRGNYGYTF.